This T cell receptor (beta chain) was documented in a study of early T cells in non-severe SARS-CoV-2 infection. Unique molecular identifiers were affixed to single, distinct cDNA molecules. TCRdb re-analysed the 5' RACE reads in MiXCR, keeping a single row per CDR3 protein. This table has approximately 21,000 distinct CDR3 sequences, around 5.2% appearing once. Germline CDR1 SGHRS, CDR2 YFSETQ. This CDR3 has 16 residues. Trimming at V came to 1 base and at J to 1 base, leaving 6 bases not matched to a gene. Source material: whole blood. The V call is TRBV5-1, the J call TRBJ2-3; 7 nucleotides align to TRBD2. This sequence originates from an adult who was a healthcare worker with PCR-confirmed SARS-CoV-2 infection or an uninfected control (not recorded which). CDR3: CASSLLGGSGTDTQYF. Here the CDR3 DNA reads TGCGCCAGCAGCTTGCTCGGCGGGAGTGGCACAGATACGCAGTATTTT.